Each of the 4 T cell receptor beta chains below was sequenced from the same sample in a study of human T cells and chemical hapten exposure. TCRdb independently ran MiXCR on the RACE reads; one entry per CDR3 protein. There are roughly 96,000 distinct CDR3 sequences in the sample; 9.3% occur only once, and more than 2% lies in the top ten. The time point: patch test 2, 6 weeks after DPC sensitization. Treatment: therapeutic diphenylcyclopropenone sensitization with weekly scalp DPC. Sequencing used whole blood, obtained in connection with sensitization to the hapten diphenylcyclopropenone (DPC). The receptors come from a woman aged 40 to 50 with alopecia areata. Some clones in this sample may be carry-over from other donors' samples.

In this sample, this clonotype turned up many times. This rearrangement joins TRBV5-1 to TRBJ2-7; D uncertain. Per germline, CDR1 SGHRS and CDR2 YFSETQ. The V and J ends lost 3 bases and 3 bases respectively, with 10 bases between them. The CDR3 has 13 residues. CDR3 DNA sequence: TGCGCCAGCAGCTACCCACCCATCTACGAGCAGTACTTC. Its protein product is CASSYPPIYEQYF. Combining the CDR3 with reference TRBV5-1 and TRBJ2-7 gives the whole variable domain KAGVTQTPRYLIKTRGQQVTLSCSPISGHRSVSWYQQTPGQGLQFLFEYFSETQRNKGNFPGRFSGRQFSNSRSEMNVSTLELGDSALYLCASSYPPIYEQYFGPGTRLTVT.

The CDR3 DNA sequence: TGTGCCAGTAGTAGGACAGGTGGGGGTCTCGTGAGCAATCAGCCCCAGCATTTT. Translating gives CASSRTGGGLVSNQPQHF. The rearrangement joins TRBV19 to TRBJ1-5; 7 bases are a match to TRBD1. The CDR3 loop spans 18 amino acids. Unmatched junction bases numbered 13, after V lost 4 bases and J lost 1 base. CDR1 is LNHDA and CDR2 is SQIVND in the germline V gene (reference sequence).

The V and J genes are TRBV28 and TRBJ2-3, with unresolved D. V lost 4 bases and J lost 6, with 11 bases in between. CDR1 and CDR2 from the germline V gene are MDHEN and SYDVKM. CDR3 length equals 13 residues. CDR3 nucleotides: TGTGCCAGCAGTTCGTTGGACCTGGATACGCAGTATTTT. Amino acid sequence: CASSSLDLDTQYF.

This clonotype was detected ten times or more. CDR3 loop: CSARVGGNGGTEAFF. CDR3 in DNA: TGCAGTGCTAGAGTGGGAGGGAACGGTGGCACTGAAGCTTTCTTT. The V gene is TRBV20-1, the J gene TRBJ1-1; D is undetermined. Germline V gives CDR1 DFQATT, CDR2 SNEGSKA (reference sequence). The CDR3 extends over 15 amino acids. The V gene lost 1 base and the J gene lost 4 bases, with 16 bases spanning the gap.